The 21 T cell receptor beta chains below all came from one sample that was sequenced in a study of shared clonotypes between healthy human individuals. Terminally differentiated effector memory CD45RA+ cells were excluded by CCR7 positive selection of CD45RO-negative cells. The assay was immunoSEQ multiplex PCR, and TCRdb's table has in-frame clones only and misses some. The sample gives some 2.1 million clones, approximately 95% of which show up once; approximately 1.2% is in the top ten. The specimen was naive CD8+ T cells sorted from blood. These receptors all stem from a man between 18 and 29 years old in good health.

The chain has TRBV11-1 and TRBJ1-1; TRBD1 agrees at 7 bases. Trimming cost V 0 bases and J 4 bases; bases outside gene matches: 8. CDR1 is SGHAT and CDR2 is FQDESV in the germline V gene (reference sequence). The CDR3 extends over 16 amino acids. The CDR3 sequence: CASSLAGEGAGTEAFF. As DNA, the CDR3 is TGTGCCAGCAGCTTAGCGGGAGAGGGGGCTGGCACTGAAGCTTTCTTT.

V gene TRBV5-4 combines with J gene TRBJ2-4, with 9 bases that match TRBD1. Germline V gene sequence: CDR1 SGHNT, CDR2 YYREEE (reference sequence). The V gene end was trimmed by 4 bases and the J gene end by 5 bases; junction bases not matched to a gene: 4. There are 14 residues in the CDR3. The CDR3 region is CASSPWTGENIQYF. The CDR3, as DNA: TGTGCCAGCAGCCCATGGACAGGGGAAAACATTCAGTACTTC. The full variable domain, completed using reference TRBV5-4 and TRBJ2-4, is ETGVTQSPTHLIKTRGQQVTLRCSSQSGHNTVSWYQQALGQGPQFIFQYYREEENGRGNFPPRFSGLQFPNYSSELNVNALELDDSALYLCASSPWTGENIQYFGAGTRLSVL.

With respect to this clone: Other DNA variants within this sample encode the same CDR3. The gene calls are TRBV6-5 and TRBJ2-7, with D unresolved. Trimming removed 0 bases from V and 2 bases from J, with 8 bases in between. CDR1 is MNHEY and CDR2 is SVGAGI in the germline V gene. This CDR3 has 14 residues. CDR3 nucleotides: TGTGCCAGCAGTTACTCTGCCACCCCCTACGAGCAGTACTTC. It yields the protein CASSYSATPYEQYF.

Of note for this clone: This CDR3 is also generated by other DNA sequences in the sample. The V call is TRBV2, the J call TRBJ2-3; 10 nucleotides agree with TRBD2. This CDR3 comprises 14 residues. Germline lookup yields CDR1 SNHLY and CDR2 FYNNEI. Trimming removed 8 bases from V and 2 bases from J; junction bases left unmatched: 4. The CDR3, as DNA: TGTGCCAGCCGAGCGGGAGGGTTCACAGATACGCAGTATTTT. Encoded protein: CASRAGGFTDTQYF. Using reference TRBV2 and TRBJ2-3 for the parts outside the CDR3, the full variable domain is EPEVTQTPSHQVTQMGQEVILRCVPISNHLYFYWYRQILGQKVEFLVSFYNNEISEKSEIFDDQFSVERPDGSNFTLKIRSTKLEDSAMYFCASRAGGFTDTQYFGPGTRLTVL.

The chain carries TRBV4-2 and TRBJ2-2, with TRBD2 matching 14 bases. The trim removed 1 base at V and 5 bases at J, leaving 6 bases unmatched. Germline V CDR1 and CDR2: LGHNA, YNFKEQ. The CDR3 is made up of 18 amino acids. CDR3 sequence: CASSQVGTSGGGTGELFF. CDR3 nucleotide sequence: TGTGCCAGCAGCCAAGTCGGGACTAGCGGGGGTGGAACCGGGGAGCTGTTTTTT.

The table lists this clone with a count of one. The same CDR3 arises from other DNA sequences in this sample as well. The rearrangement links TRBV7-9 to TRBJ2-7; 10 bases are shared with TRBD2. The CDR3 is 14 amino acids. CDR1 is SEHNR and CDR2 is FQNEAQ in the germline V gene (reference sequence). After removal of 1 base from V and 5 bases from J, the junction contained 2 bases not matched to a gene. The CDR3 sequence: CASSLVAGGDEQYF. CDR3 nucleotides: TGTGCCAGCAGCTTAGTAGCGGGGGGCGACGAGCAGTACTTC.

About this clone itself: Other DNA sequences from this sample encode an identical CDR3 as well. This CDR3 reads CASSPGIDYEQYF. CDR3 nucleotides: TGTGCCAGCAGTCCCGGGATCGACTACGAGCAGTACTTC. The chain joins TRBV11-2 to TRBJ2-7, with D tentatively TRBD2 (5 bases). Germline values: CDR1 SGHAT, CDR2 FQNNGV. The V gene lost 6 bases and the J gene lost 3 bases, with 12 bases spanning the gap. The CDR3 consists of 13 residues.

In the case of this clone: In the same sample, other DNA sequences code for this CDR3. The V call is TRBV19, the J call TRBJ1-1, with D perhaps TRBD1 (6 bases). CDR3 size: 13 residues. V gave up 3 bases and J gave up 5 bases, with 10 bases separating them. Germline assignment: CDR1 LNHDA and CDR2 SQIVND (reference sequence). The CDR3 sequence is CASSIVGGTEAFF. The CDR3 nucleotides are TGTGCCAGTAGTATTGTAGGGGGTACTGAAGCTTTCTTT.

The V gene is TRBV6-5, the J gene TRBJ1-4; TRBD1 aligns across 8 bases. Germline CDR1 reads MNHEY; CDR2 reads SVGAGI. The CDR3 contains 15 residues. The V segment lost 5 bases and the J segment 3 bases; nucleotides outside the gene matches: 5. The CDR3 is CASSPRTGSNEKLFF. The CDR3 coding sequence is TGTGCCAGCAGTCCAAGGACAGGGTCTAATGAAAAACTGTTTTTT.

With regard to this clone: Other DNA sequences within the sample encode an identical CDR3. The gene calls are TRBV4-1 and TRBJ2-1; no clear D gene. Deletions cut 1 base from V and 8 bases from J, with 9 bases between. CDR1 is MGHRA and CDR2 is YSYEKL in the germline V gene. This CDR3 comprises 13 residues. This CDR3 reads CASSQAGGDEQFF. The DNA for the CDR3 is TGCGCCAGCAGCCAAGCGGGTGGGGATGAGCAGTTCTTC.

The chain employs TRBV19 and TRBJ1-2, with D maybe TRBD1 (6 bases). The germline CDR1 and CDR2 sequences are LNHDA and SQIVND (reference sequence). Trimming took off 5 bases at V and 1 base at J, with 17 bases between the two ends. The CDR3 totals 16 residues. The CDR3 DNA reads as TGTGCCAGTAGTGTCGAGGAGGGGGAGGGTAACTATGGCTACACCTTC. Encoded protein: CASSVEEGEGNYGYTF.

The DNA for the CDR3 is TGTGCCAGCAGCCAAGTCGCCGGAAGAGAAGAGACCCAGTACTTC. It is translated as CASSQVAGREETQYF. V and J are TRBV14 and TRBJ2-5; D is unclear. There are 15 residues in the CDR3. Germline assignment: CDR1 SGHDN and CDR2 FVKESK. Trimming pared 1 base from V and 3 bases from J, leaving 12 bases between.

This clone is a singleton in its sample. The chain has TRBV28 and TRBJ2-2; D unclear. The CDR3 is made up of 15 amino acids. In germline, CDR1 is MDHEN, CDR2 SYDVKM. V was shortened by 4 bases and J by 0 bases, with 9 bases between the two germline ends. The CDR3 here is CASSSGWTNTGELFF. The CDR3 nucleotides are TGTGCCAGCAGTTCCGGCTGGACGAACACCGGGGAGCTGTTTTTT.

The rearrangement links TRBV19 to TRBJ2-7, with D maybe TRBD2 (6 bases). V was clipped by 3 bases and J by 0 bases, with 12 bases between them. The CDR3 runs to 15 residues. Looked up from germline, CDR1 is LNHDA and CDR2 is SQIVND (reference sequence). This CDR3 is CASSMFLASSYEQYF. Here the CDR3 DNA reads TGTGCCAGTAGTATGTTTCTAGCGTCCTCCTACGAGCAGTACTTC.

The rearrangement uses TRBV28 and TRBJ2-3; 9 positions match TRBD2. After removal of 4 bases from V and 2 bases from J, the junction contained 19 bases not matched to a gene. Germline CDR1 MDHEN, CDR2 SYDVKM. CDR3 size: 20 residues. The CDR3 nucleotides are TGTGCCAGCAGTTCCCTGTGGCTAGCGGGGCCGCAGAATATCACAGATACGCAGTATTTT. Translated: CASSSLWLAGPQNITDTQYF.

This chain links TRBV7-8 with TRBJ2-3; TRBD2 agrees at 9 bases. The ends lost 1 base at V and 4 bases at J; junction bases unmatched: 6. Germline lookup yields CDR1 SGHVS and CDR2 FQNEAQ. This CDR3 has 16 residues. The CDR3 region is CASSLERAGGADTQYF. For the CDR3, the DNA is TGTGCCAGCAGCTTAGAACGAGCGGGGGGTGCAGATACGCAGTATTTT.

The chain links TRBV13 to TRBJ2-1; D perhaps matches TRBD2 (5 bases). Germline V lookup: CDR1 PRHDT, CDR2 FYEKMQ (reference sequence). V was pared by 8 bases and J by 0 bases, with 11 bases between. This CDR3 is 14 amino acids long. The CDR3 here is CASERPDSYNEQFF. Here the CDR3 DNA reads TGTGCCAGCGAGCGGCCGGACTCCTACAATGAGCAGTTCTTC.

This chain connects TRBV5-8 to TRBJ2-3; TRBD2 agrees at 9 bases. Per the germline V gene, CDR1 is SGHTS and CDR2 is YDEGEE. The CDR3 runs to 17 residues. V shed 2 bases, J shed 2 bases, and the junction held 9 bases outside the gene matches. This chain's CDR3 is CASSFGAAGGLTDTQYF. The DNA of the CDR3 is TGTGCCAGCAGCTTTGGAGCAGCGGGAGGTCTCACAGATACGCAGTATTTT.

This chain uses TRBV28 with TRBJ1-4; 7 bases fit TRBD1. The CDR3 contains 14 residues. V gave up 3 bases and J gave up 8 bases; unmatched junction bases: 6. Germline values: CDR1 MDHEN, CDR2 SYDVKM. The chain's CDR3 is CASSFTGAVEKLFF. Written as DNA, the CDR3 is TGTGCCAGCAGTTTTACAGGGGCGGTGGAAAAACTGTTTTTT.

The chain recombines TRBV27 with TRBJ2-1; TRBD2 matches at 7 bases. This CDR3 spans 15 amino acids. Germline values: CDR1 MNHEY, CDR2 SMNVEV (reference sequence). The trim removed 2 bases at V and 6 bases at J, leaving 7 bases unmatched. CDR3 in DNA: TGTGCCAGCAGTTTAGGAGGGTCGGGAGGCAATGAGCAGTTCTTC. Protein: CASSLGGSGGNEQFF.

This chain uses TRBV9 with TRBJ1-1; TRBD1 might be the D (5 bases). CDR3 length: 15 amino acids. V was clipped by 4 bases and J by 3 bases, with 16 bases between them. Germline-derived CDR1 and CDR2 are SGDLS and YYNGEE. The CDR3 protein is CASSPGGGIHTEAFF. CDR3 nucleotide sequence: TGTGCCAGCAGCCCTGGGGGTGGGATCCACACTGAAGCTTTCTTT.